The rows below give T cell receptor beta chains drawn from one sample of a study of T cell responses to AZD1222 COVID-19 vaccine. Only in-frame clones appear in the TCRdb table, and some are missing; sequencing was by immunoSEQ multiplex PCR. Counted here are 130,000 to 150,000 clones, roughly 89% occurring once; the ten biggest clones make up approximately 1.7%. The material was peripheral blood, obtained on day 0 of AZD1222 vaccination. These receptors were collected from an adult in good health. The CDR3 runs from the conserved cysteine through the conserved F or W. The D gene is left open where the match is weak. Expanded clones get a size class; other rows say once, few or many, or leave the size out.

j_call v_call d_call clone_size cdr3_nt cdr3_aa
TRBJ1-4 TRBV28 . . TGTGCCAGCAGTTCGCAGGGGCGGGATAATGAAAAACTGTTTTTT CASSSQGRDNEKLFF
TRBJ2-7 TRBV19 TRBD1 . TGTGCCAGTAGTTCGGAGGGACAGGGAGACGAGCAGTACTTC CASSSEGQGDEQYF
TRBJ1-1 TRBV15 . . TGTGCCACCAGCACAATAACCTTGGCAACTGAAGCTTTCTTT CATSTITLATEAFF
TRBJ2-7 TRBV7-6 . . TGTGCCAGCAGCCGCGGGGTTAGCCCAGTTTACGAGCAGTACTTC CASSRGVSPVYEQYF
TRBJ2-5 TRBV5-5 . . TGTGCCAGCAGCTGGGGGACGGGGCAAGAGACCCAGTACTTC CASSWGTGQETQYF
TRBJ1-4 TRBV4-2 TRBD1 once TGTGCCAGCAGCCTCTTGGAGCGGACAGGTCTGTTTTTT CASSLLERTGLFF
TRBJ2-2 TRBV9 . . TGTGCCAGCAGCTCCCGGGCCATAGACACCGGGGAGCTGTTTTTT CASSSRAIDTGELFF
TRBJ1-2 TRBV30 . . TGTGCCTGGAACGTAGGAACAGGGATGGGCGGCTACACCTTC CAWNVGTGMGGYTF
TRBJ1-2 TRBV29-1 TRBD1 many TGCAGCGTTGAAAGCCAGGGGGCGCGTGGCTACACCTTC CSVESQGARGYTF
TRBJ1-1 TRBV9 . . TGTGCCAGCGGGAAGGCTCTGAACACTGAAGCTTTCTTT CASGKALNTEAFF
TRBJ2-1 TRBV12-3/TRBV12-4 . . TGTGCCAGCAGTTTAAGTGGTGAGCAGTTCTTC CASSLSGEQFF
TRBJ2-3 TRBV7-6 TRBD1 . TGTGCCAGCAGCTTAGGGACAGGGAACACAGATACGCAGTATTTT CASSLGTGNTDTQYF
TRBJ2-7 TRBV18 . few TGTGCCAGCTCAGGGTTACGGGGGGCAAGGGCCTACGAGCAGTACTTC CASSGLRGARAYEQYF
TRBJ1-2 TRBV5-1 TRBD1 . TGCGCCAGCAGCTTGGCCAGTGGACAGGGAAACAACTATGGCTACACCTTC CASSLASGQGNNYGYTF
TRBJ2-2 TRBV24-1 TRBD2 . TGTGCCACCAGTGAAACGGGAGGGCTGCACACCGGGGAGCTGTTTTTT CATSETGGLHTGELFF
TRBJ1-2 TRBV5-1 . . TGCGCCAGCAGCTTGAGCTCGGGCAATAACTATGGCTACACCTTC CASSLSSGNNYGYTF
TRBJ2-7 TRBV20-1 . . TGCAGTGCCAGTTTACCCTTAGGACGGATGGGCTACGAGCAGTACTTC CSASLPLGRMGYEQYF
TRBJ1-1 TRBV7-9 . once TGTGCCAGCAGCCTGAGTACGAGCAGGGGCTGGGACACTGAAGCTTTCTTT CASSLSTSRGWDTEAFF
TRBJ2-1 TRBV19 TRBD2 . TGTGCCAGTAACATAGCGGGAGGGGACAATGAGCAGTTCTTC CASNIAGGDNEQFF
TRBJ1-5 TRBV27 TRBD1 once TGTGCCAGCAGTTTATCGACAGGGGAGAGCAATCAGCCCCAGCATTTT CASSLSTGESNQPQHF
TRBJ1-3 TRBV2 TRBD1 . TGTGCCAGCAGCGGACAGGGGGCGCGGGGAAACACCATATATTTT CASSGQGARGNTIYF
TRBJ2-3 TRBV5-6 . . TGTGCCAGCAGCTTGGCGCAGACTGGGACAGATACGCAGTATTTT CASSLAQTGTDTQYF
TRBJ1-4 TRBV30 . . TGTGCCGGGGAAGGATGGAAGGAAAAACTGTTTTTT CAGEGWKEKLFF
TRBJ1-6 TRBV6-2/TRBV6-3 TRBD1 . TGTGCCAGCAGCCGCCCCTTCGACAGGGGGAATTCACCCCTCCACTTT CASSRPFDRGNSPLHF
TRBJ1-1 TRBV27 . . TGTGCCAGCAGTTTATCGCGTCTAAGTGGCGCTGAAGCTTTCTTT CASSLSRLSGAEAFF
TRBJ2-5 TRBV11-2 TRBD2 . TGTGCCAGCAGCTTCCGGCGGTGGGGTAGCGGGCCCCAAGAGACCCAGTACTTC CASSFRRWGSGPQETQYF
TRBJ2-5 TRBV19 TRBD1 . TGTGCCAGTAGTACCCGACAGGGACAGACCCAGTACTTC CASSTRQGQTQYF
TRBJ2-5 TRBV5-1 TRBD2 . TGCGCCAGCAGTCCCCGGGGGGGTGCCACCCAGTACTTC CASSPRGGATQYF
TRBJ2-2 TRBV9 . . TGTGCCAGCAGCCTAAGGTACACCGGGGAGCTGTTTTTT CASSLRYTGELFF
TRBJ1-1 TRBV6-1 TRBD1 . TGTGCCAGCAGTGAAGCTGGGACAGTCAACACTGAAGCTTTCTTT CASSEAGTVNTEAFF
TRBJ1-2 TRBV3-1/TRBV3-2 . . TGTGCCAGCAGCCAAGATCCGTCCGCGACGGGTGGCTACACCTTC CASSQDPSATGGYTF
TRBJ2-7 TRBV7-9 TRBD1 . TGTGCCAGCAGCTTAGTAAACTGGGACAGGATATCCTACGAGCAGTACTTC CASSLVNWDRISYEQYF
TRBJ1-5 TRBV6-5 . . TGTGCCAGCAGCGTCCATAGCAATCAGCCCCAGCATTTT CASSVHSNQPQHF
TRBJ1-2 TRBV30 . . TGTGCCTGGAGTCCCTTTCATCTTTTCAATGGCTACACCTTC CAWSPFHLFNGYTF
TRBJ2-1 TRBV3-1/TRBV3-2 . . TGTGCCAGCAGCCAAGGGGGCCGGGACCCCAATGAGCAGTTCTTC CASSQGGRDPNEQFF
TRBJ2-7 TRBV28 . . TGTGCCAGCAGTTTGAGCCCGGGCGCCCACGAGCAGTACTTC CASSLSPGAHEQYF
TRBJ1-1 TRBV7-2 . . TGTGCCAGCAGCCCCAGGCAGGGAGGGAGCACTGAAGCTTTCTTT CASSPRQGGSTEAFF
TRBJ2-3 TRBV3-1/TRBV3-2 TRBD2 . TGTGCCAGCAGCCAAGCCCTCCGACTAGCGGGGATGGATACGCAGTATTTT CASSQALRLAGMDTQYF
TRBJ1-3 TRBV27 . . TGTGCCAGCAGTTTGTCAGCGGGATCAGGGCCTGGAAACACCATATATTTT CASSLSAGSGPGNTIYF
TRBJ2-7 TRBV13 . . TGTGCCAGCAGCCCACACCCCGGGACACCCTCCTACGAGCAGTACTTC CASSPHPGTPSYEQYF
TRBJ2-1 TRBV7-9 TRBD1 few TGTGCCAGCAGCTTAACGACAGGGTGGGATGAGCAGTTCTTC CASSLTTGWDEQFF
TRBJ1-6 TRBV6-4 . once TGTGCCAGCAGTTCCGCCTCGTTTTCTTCACCCCTCCACTTT CASSSASFSSPLHF
TRBJ2-1 TRBV21-1 . . TGTGCCAGCAGCAGGGCGGGGTCTTGGAATGAGCAGTTCTTC CASSRAGSWNEQFF
TRBJ1-3 TRBV4-1 . . TGCGCCAGCAGCCTTCTAGGGTATTCTGGAAACACCATATATTTT CASSLLGYSGNTIYF
TRBJ2-7 TRBV12-3/TRBV12-4 . . TGTGCCAGCAGTTTGAGACGCTACGAGCAGTACTTC CASSLRRYEQYF
TRBJ2-1 TRBV7-9 TRBD2 once TGTGCCAGCAGCTCGGGACTAGCGGGAGTTTCCGAGGAGCAGTTCTTC CASSSGLAGVSEEQFF
TRBJ2-7 TRBV6-5 . . TGTGCCAGCAGTTACTCCTCGACAGGGAGGCTCGAGCAGTACTTC CASSYSSTGRLEQYF
TRBJ2-3 TRBV19 . . TGTGCCAGTACCTGCGCCCCAGTTCCACCAGATACGCAGTATTTT CASTCAPVPPDTQYF
TRBJ2-2 TRBV9 TRBD2 . TGTGCCAGCAGCGTGACTAGCGGGAGAACCGGCGGGGAGCTGTTTTTT CASSVTSGRTGGELFF